This T cell receptor (beta chain) is from a study of tissue T cells after allogeneic stem cell transplantation. Study outcomes and limitations: Few T cell clones were shared across patients, but motif clusters showed tissue-specific shared signatures.

CDR3 sequences, V/J genes, frequencies and template counts came from survey-depth TCRbeta sequencing. The protocol was immunoSEQ multiplex PCR, while the TCRdb copy is restricted to in-frame clones and leaves out a portion. The sample records more than 2,000 clones, less than 50% being singletons. Specified time point: mouse harvest day 14 after allogeneic transplant. Tail vein injection delivered 10^7 T-cell-depleted bone marrow cells and 10^6 splenic CD5+ T cells. CDR1 is FNHDT, CDR2 SITEND, per germline (reference sequence). With V trimmed by 4 bases and J by 4 bases, 2 bases remained unmatched. This CDR3 is built from 13 residues. This clone is hyperexpanded. The antigen is not known. Gene and germline names: mouse. The read ends 1 residue shy of where the CDR3 ends; the end is completed using the germline J gene.

This TCR came from a female BALB/c mouse given C57BL/6 T cells with graft-versus-host disease after an allogeneic hematopoietic cell transplant. The rearrangement joins TRBV19 to TRBJ1-2; 9 bases align to TRBD1. The sample comprised lymph node tissue. CDR3 DNA, as far as it was read: TGTGCCAGCAGTCGACAGGGGGGCTCCGACTACACC. It yields the protein CASSRQGGSDYT. The entire CDR3 protein is CASSRQGGSDYTF.